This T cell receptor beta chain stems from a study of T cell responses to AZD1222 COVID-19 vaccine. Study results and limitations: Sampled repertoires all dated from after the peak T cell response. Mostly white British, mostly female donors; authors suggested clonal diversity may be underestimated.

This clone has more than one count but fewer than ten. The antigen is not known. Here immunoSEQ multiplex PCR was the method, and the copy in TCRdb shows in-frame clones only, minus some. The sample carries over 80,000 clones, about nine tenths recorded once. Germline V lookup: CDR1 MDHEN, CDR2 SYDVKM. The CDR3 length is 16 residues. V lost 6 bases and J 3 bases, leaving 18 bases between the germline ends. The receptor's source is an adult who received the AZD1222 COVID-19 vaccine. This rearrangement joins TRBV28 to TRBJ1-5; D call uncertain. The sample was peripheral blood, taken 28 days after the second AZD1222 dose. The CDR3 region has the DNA TGTGCCAGCAGCCGCCCCGTACGTGTTAACAATCAGCCCCAGCATTTT. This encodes CASSRPVRVNNQPQHF. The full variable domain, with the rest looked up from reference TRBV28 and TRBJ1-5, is DVKVTQSSRYLVKRTGEKVFLECVQDMDHENMFWYRQDPGLGLRLIYFSYDVKMKEKGDIPEGYSVSREKKERFSLILESASTNQTSMYLCASSRPVRVNNQPQHFGDGTRLSIL.